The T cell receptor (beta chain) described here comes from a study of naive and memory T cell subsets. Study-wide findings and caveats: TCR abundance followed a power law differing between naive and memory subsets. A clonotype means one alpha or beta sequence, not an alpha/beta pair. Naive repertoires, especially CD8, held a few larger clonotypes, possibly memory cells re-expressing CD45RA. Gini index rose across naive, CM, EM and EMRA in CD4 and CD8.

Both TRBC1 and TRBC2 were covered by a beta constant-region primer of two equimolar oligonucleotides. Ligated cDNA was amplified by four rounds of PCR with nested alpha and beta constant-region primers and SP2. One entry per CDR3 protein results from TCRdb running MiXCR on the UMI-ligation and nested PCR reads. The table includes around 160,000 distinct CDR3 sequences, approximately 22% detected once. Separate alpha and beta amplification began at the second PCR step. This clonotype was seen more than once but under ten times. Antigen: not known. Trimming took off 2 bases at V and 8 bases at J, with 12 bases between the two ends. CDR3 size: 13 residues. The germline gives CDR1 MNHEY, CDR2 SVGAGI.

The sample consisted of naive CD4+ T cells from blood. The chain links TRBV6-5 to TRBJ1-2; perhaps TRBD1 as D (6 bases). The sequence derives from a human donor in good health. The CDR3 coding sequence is TGTGCCAGCAGTTACGGGGGGGCGCGAGGCTACACCTTC. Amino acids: CASSYGGARGYTF.